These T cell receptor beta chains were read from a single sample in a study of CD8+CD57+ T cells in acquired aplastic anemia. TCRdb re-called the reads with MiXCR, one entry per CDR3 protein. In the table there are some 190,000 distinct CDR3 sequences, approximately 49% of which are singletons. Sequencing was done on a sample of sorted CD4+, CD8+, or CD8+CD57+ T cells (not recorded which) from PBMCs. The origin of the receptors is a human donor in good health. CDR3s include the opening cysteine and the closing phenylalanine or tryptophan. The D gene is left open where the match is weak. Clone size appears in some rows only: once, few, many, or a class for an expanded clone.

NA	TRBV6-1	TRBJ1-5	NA	CASSPGRNTPQPQHF	TGTGCCAGCAGCCCGGGACGCAATACACCTCAGCCCCAGCATTTT
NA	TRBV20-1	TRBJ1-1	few	CSARLGHRNTEAFF	TGCAGTGCTAGACTGGGACACAGGAACACTGAAGCTTTCTTT
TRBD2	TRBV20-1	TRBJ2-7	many	CSARMGGAGAWEEQYF	TGCAGTGCTAGGATGGGGGGTGCGGGAGCCTGGGAAGAGCAGTACTTC
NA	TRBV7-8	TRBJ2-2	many	CASSFRRINTGELFF	TGTGCCAGCAGCTTCAGGCGGATAAACACCGGGGAGCTGTTTTTT
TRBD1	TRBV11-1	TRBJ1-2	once	CASSSKTGQGADGYTF	TGTGCCAGCAGCTCTAAAACGGGACAGGGGGCAGATGGCTACACCTTC
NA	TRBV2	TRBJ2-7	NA	CASSERTAAYEQYF	TGTGCCAGCAGTGAACGGACGGCCGCCTACGAGCAGTACTTC
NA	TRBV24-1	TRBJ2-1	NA	CATREGELVHNEQFF	TGTGCCACCAGGGAGGGGGAGTTGGTCCACAATGAGCAGTTCTTC
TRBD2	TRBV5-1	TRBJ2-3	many	CASSLGGLAGSTDTQYF	TGCGCCAGCAGCTTGGGGGGACTAGCGGGAAGCACAGATACGCAGTATTTT
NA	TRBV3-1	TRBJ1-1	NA	CASSQVGGHHTEAFF	TGTGCCAGCAGCCAAGTAGGGGGGCATCACACTGAAGCTTTCTTT
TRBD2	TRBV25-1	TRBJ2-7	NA	CASSEPSGRNYEQYF	TGTGCCAGCAGTGAGCCTAGCGGGAGGAACTACGAGCAGTACTTC
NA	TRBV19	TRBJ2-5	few	CASSKVVGGHQETQYF	TGTGCCAGTAGTAAGGTCGTGGGGGGTCACCAAGAGACCCAGTACTTC
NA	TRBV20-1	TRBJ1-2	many	CSAPTGLYGYTF	TGCAGTGCTCCGACAGGCCTCTATGGCTACACCTTC
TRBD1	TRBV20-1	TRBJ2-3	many	CSATGGREDTQYF	TGCAGTGCTACAGGGGGCCGGGAGGATACGCAGTATTTT
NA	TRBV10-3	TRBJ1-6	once	CAISESTRGPSPLHF	TGTGCCATCAGTGAGTCGACTCGGGGACCTTCACCCCTCCACTTT
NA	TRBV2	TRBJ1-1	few	CAGARTREAFF	TGTGCCGGGGCAAGGACTCGTGAAGCTTTCTTT
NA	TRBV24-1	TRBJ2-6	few	CATSDVGPGANVLTF	TGTGCCACCAGTGATGTGGGGCCCGGGGCCAACGTCCTGACTTTC
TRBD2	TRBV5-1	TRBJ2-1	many	CASSPLGGRNEQFF	TGCGCCAGCAGCCCATTGGGGGGGAGGAATGAGCAGTTCTTC
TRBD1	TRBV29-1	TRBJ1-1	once	CSVSGTVNTEAFF	TGCAGCGTGAGCGGGACAGTGAACACTGAAGCCTTCTTT
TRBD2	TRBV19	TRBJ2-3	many	CASSKGLAGVGDTQYF	TGTGCCAGTAGTAAGGGACTAGCGGGAGTGGGAGATACGCAGTATTTT
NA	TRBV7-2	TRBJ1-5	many	CASSSQSNQPQHF	TGTGCCAGCAGCTCTCAAAGCAATCAGCCCCAGCATTTT
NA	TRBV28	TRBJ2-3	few	CASSLRAAGEDTQYF	TGTGCCAGCAGTTTAAGGGCGGCGGGTGAAGATACGCAGTATTTT
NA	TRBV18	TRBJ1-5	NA	CASSTQVSNQPQHF	TGTGCCAGCTCAACCCAGGTTAGCAATCAGCCCCAGCATTTT
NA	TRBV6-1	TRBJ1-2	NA	CASSTPMAGTLF	TGTGCCAGCAGTACCCCTATGGCTGGGACACTCTTC
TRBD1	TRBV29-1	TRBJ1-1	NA	CSARDQTGGGTEAFF	TGCAGCGCCAGAGACCAAACAGGGGGCGGGACTGAAGCTTTCTTT
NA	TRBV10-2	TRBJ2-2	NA	CASRGAGMITGELFF	TGCGCCAGCCGGGGGGCAGGGATGATAACCGGGGAGCTGTTTTTT
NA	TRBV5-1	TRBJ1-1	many	CASSLEPGRQNTEAFF	TGCGCCAGCAGCTTGGAACCTGGGAGACAGAACACTGAAGCTTTCTTT
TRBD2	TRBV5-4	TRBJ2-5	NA	CASSFIRTSGIGETQYF	TGTGCCAGCAGCTTTATACGGACTAGCGGGATCGGTGAGACCCAGTACTTC
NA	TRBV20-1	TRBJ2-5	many	CSARRQKQETQYF	TGCAGTGCTAGAAGACAGAAACAAGAGACCCAGTACTTC
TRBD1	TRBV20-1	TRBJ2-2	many	CSARDPLRQGRTGELFF	TGCAGTGCTAGAGATCCACTGCGACAGGGGAGAACCGGGGAACTGTTTTTT
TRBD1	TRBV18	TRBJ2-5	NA	CASSQRTGGAETQYF	TGTGCCAGCTCACAGAGGACAGGGGGCGCGGAGACCCAGTACTTC
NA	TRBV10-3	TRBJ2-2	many	CAIESGPATGELFF	TGTGCCATCGAGTCAGGGCCAGCCACCGGGGAGCTGTTTTTT
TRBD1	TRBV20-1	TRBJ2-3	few	CSSTGYTDTQYF	TGCAGTTCGACAGGGTACACAGATACGCAGTATTTT
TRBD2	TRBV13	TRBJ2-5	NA	CASSDGRLAGVETQYF	TGTGCCAGCAGTGATGGGCGGCTAGCGGGAGTAGAGACCCAGTACTTC
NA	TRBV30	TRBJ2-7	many	CAWSRLPYEQYF	TGTGCCTGGAGTCGGCTGCCCTACGAGCAGTACTTC
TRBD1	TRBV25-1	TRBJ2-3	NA	CASSPDRGRADTQYF	TGTGCCAGCAGTCCGGACAGGGGGCGAGCAGATACGCAGTATTTT
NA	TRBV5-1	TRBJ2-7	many	CASSPVGGRYEQYF	TGCGCCAGCAGCCCGGTAGGGGGTAGGTACGAGCAGTACTTC
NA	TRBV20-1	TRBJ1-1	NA	CSARGPRVGDNTEAFF	TGCAGTGCTAGAGGCCCAAGGGTGGGGGATAACACTGAAGCTTTCTTT
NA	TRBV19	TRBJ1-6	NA	CASSWTVDNSPLHF	TGTGCCAGTAGTTGGACGGTCGATAATTCACCCCTCCACTTT
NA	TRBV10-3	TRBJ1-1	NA	CAIRTGNTEAFF	TGTGCCATCAGGACAGGGAACACTGAAGCTTTCTTT
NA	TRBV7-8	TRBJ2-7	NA	CASRDRSYEQYF	TGTGCCAGCAGAGACAGATCCTACGAGCAGTACTTC
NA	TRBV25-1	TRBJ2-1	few	CASSSTGHSSYNEQFF	TGTGCCAGCAGTTCGACGGGGCACAGCTCCTACAATGAGCAGTTCTTC
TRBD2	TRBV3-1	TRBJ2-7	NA	CASSPRLAGAGYEQYF	TGTGCCAGCAGCCCCAGATTAGCGGGAGCAGGTTACGAGCAGTACTTC
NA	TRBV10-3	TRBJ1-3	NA	CAIRGLGEGNTIYF	TGTGCCATCAGGGGTCTGGGTGAGGGAAACACCATATATTTT
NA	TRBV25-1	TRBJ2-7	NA	CASSEFSLSGISYEQYF	TGTGCCAGCAGTGAATTCTCCCTTTCAGGGATATCCTACGAGCAGTACTTC
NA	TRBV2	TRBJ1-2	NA	CASSEGGALGGYTF	TGTGCCAGCAGTGAAGGTGGGGCCCTTGGTGGCTACACCTTC
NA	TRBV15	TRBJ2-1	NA	CATSRDLRPGRYNEQFF	TGTGCCACCAGCAGAGATCTTAGGCCTGGACGGTACAATGAGCAGTTCTTC